These 23 T cell receptor beta chains share one sample of origin, sequenced in a study of blood T cells in healthy people across ages. It was with a sample-barcoded 5' primer and a J-beta primer mix that a second PCR of roughly 7 to 12 cycles was run. One entry per CDR3 protein, called by TCRdb with MiXCR from the 5' RACE reads. This sample has hundreds of thousands of distinct CDR3 sequences; roughly 26% occur once, and the top ten carry 15% to 20%. The specimen was blood. The receptors originated from a woman of 80 years or more in good health.

This clonotype was counted at least ten times. This rearrangement joins TRBV20-1 to TRBJ1-2, with TRBD1 as a possible D gene (6 bases). This CDR3 is built from 14 residues. Trimming pared 0 bases from V and 6 bases from J, leaving 14 bases between. Germline loops: CDR1 DFQATT, CDR2 SNEGSKA (reference sequence). The CDR3 region has the DNA TGCAGTGCTAGAGATACCGGGGGGCGGGATGGCTACACCTTC. This translates into CSARDTGGRDGYTF.

This clonotype was counted a single time. V and J are TRBV20-1 and TRBJ2-7, with TRBD1 matching 8 bases. The CDR3 is made up of 15 amino acids. Germline CDR1 reads DFQATT; CDR2 reads SNEGSKA (reference sequence). With 0 bases clipped from V and 2 bases from J, the junction kept 6 bases outside the gene matches. CDR3 coding DNA: TGCAGTGCTAGAGACCTGGACAGGGCGACCTACGAGCAGTACTTC. Translated, it gives CSARDLDRATYEQYF.

This clonotype was detected many times. This sequence joins TRBV7-2 and TRBJ1-5, with 7 bases matching TRBD1. The V segment lost 2 bases and the J segment 4 bases; nucleotides outside the gene matches: 8. In germline, CDR1 is SGHTA, CDR2 FQGNSA. The CDR3 loop spans 16 amino acids. The CDR3 DNA reads TGTGCCAGCAGCTTATCAACAGGGGTGGGTAATCAGCCCCAGCATTTT. Protein: CASSLSTGVGNQPQHF. The whole variable domain, remainder taken from reference TRBV7-2 and TRBJ1-5, is GAGVSQSPSNKVTEKGKDVELRCDPISGHTALYWYRQSLGQGLEFLIYFQGNSAPDKSGLPSDRFSAERTGGSVSTLTIQRTQQEDSAVYLCASSLSTGVGNQPQHFGDGTRLSIL.

This clonotype was detected many times. The chain links TRBV6-6 to TRBJ2-1; possibly TRBD2 for D (6 bases). The CDR3 covers 13 residues. V shed 8 bases and J shed 4 bases, with 12 bases lying between them. CDR1 MNHNY and CDR2 SVGAGI come from the germline V gene (reference sequence). In DNA, the CDR3 is TGTGCCAGCTCTTTGAGCGGGTACAATGAGCAGTTCTTC. Its protein product is CASSLSGYNEQFF.

About this clonotype: A single base separates this from a much larger clone, so it may be a read error. The chain recombines TRBV20-1 with TRBJ2-7; TRBD2 matches at 9 bases. The CDR3 loop spans 17 amino acids. Germline CDR1 DFQATT, CDR2 SNEGSKA (reference sequence). J was trimmed by 7 bases and V by 5 bases; bases with no gene match: 21. The CDR3 coding sequence is TGCAGTGCTCTCATTTCGGCGCGGGGGGGGCGGTTCAATGAGCAGTACTTC. Translation gives CSALISARGGRFNEQYF.

V gene TRBV28 combines with J gene TRBJ2-1, with D uncertain. The CDR3 is 13 residues long. Germline loops: CDR1 MDHEN, CDR2 SYDVKM. The V end was cut by 2 bases, the J end by 13 bases, with 15 bases between. CDR3 protein: CASSLGVEETQFF. The CDR3 DNA reads TGTGCCAGCAGTTTAGGGGTAGAAGAGACCCAGTTCTTC. The full variable domain, its missing parts supplied by reference TRBV28 and TRBJ2-1, is DVKVTQSSRYLVKRTGEKVFLECVQDMDHENMFWYRQDPGLGLRLIYFSYDVKMKEKGDIPEGYSVSREKKERFSLILESASTNQTSMYLCASSLGVEETQFFGPGTRLTVL.

The chain is built from TRBV20-1 and TRBJ2-7; weak D call: TRBD2 (5 bases). The germline V and J ends were trimmed by 1 base and 3 bases, with 13 bases remaining between them. The germline CDR1 and CDR2 sequences are DFQATT and SNEGSKA (reference sequence). This CDR3 is built from 14 residues. CDR3 sequence: CSARAGWGYYEQYF. CDR3 bases: TGCAGTGCTAGAGCGGGGTGGGGATACTACGAGCAGTACTTC.

This clonotype was counted only a few times. This may stem from a read error, because a much larger clone lies one nucleotide away. The rearrangement joins TRBV20-1 to TRBJ2-1, with D perhaps matching TRBD1 (5 bases). Germline V gene sequence: CDR1 DFQATT, CDR2 SNEGSKA (reference sequence). CDR3 size: 14 residues. Trimming took off 2 bases at V and 6 bases at J, with 14 bases between the two ends. The CDR3: CSARRQGRSNEQFF. The CDR3 bases are TGCAGTGCTAGAAGGCAGGGAAGAAGCAATGAGCAGTTCTTC.

Note on this clonotype: A much larger clone sits a single nucleotide away, making a read error possible. V usage is TRBV6-4 and J usage is TRBJ2-5; TRBD2 aligns across 12 bases. Matching the DNA end better, TRBJ2-7 makes the J call doubtful. The CDR3 runs to 14 residues. Per the germline V gene, CDR1 is MRHNA and CDR2 is SNTAGT. The CDR3 coding sequence is TGTGCCAGCAAAGCTAGCGGGGGGGCTAGCGAGCAGTACTTC. Its translation is CASKASGGASEQYF.

The chain has TRBV5-1 and TRBJ2-5, with a weak D call TRBD1 (7 bases). The CDR3 totals 14 residues. Trimming removed 4 bases from V and 4 bases from J, with 14 bases in between. CDR1 and CDR2 (germline): SGHRS, YFSETQ. CDR3: CASSVEGARETQYF. For the CDR3, the DNA is TGCGCCAGCAGCGTGGAGGGGGCGAGAGAGACCCAGTACTTC.

This clonotype has more than one count but fewer than ten. The V call is TRBV7-9, the J call TRBJ2-3; tentative D call: TRBD1 (5 bases). The CDR3 has 14 residues. Germline CDR1 and CDR2: SEHNR and FQNEAQ (reference sequence). V was trimmed by 5 bases and J by 3 bases, leaving 12 bases between them. The CDR3 sequence: CASSRAGPTDTQYF. CDR3 coding DNA: TGTGCCAGCAGCAGGGCAGGGCCGACAGATACGCAGTATTTT.

The chain couples TRBV30 to TRBJ2-1, with D uncertain. Trimming took 1 base from V and 8 from J, leaving 9 bases between them. Germline V CDR1 and CDR2: GTSNPN, SVGIG (reference sequence). The CDR3 has 12 amino acids. DNA of the CDR3: TGTGCCTGGAGTGCTTCTGCCTATGAGCAGTTCTTC. It yields the protein CAWSASAYEQFF. The variable domain in full, with the rest retrieved from reference TRBV30 and TRBJ2-1, is SQTIHQWPATLVQPVGSPLSLECTVEGTSNPNLYWYRQAAGRGLQLLFYSVGIGQISSEVPQNLSASRPQDRQFILSSKKLLLSDSGFYLCAWSASAYEQFFGPGTRLTVL.

The chain combines TRBV10-3 with TRBJ1-1; the match to TRBD1 covers 10 bases. V was pared by 7 bases and J by 2 bases, with 10 bases of the junction left unmatched. The germline V gene encodes CDR1 ENHRY and CDR2 SYGVKD. The CDR3 extends over 16 amino acids. The CDR3 DNA reads TGTGCCATCACTACCGGGACAGGGGCCCTAAACACTGAAGCTTTCTTT. The encoded protein is CAITTGTGALNTEAFF.

With respect to this clonotype: A much larger clone is a single base away; this may be a read error. This rearrangement joins TRBV15 to TRBJ2-5; 15 bases align to TRBD2. CDR1 is LNHNV and CDR2 is YYDKDF in the germline V gene (reference sequence). V was clipped by 5 bases and J by 11 bases; unmatched bases: 9. The CDR3 extends over 15 amino acids. The CDR3 DNA follows: TGTGCCACCAGCTTCCGGACTAGCGGGGGGGCTGAGCAGTACTTC. It encodes CATSFRTSGGAEQYF.

On this clonotype: It may be a read error: a sequence one base away is much more abundant. V and J are TRBV11-1 and TRBJ2-5; D unresolved. This CDR3 comprises 13 residues. Germline CDR1 is SGHAT and CDR2 is FQDESV (reference sequence). In DNA form, the CDR3 reads TGTGCCAGCAGCTTCGGTTATCAAGAGGCCCAGTACTTC. Translation gives CASSFGYQEAQYF.

This clonotype has a count of ten or more. This chain uses TRBV28 with TRBJ2-7; 10 bases agree with TRBD1. CDR3 length equals 15 residues. CDR1 and CDR2 from the germline V gene are MDHEN and SYDVKM. V was pared by 5 bases and J by 4 bases, with 8 bases of the junction left unmatched. CDR3 protein: CASSGPGTGVYEQYF. The CDR3 DNA is TGTGCCAGCAGTGGCCCCGGGACAGGGGTTTACGAGCAGTACTTC. Variable domain in full (rest from reference TRBV28 and TRBJ2-7): DVKVTQSSRYLVKRTGEKVFLECVQDMDHENMFWYRQDPGLGLRLIYFSYDVKMKEKGDIPEGYSVSREKKERFSLILESASTNQTSMYLCASSGPGTGVYEQYFGPGTRLTVT.

This clonotype has a count of ten or more. The V gene is TRBV7-9, the J gene TRBJ2-1; a weak D match, TRBD2 (6 bases). V was shortened by 7 bases and J by 2 bases, with 18 bases between the two germline ends. The CDR3 is 16 amino acids. CDR1 is SEHNR, CDR2 FQNEAQ, per germline (reference sequence). In nucleotides, the CDR3 is TGTGCCAGCACCCCACGGAGGGTACAGCCCTACAATGAGCAGTTCTTC. Translated, it gives CASTPRRVQPYNEQFF.

The V and J genes are TRBV10-2 and TRBJ1-2, with a weak D call TRBD1 (6 bases). Trimming took off 5 bases at V and 1 base at J, with 17 bases between the two ends. The CDR3 is 16 residues long. CDR1 and CDR2 (germline): WSHSY, SAAADI. The CDR3 sequence is CASSSGTQLFNYGYTF. CDR3 nucleotide sequence: TGCGCCAGCAGTTCCGGGACACAACTATTTAACTATGGCTACACCTTC.

This clonotype was detected only once. V is TRBV5-1 and J is TRBJ2-1; D is uncertain. Trimming shortened V by 0 bases and J by 13 bases, and 8 bases separated the two germline ends. The CDR3 loop spans 11 amino acids. CDR1 is SGHRS and CDR2 is YFSETQ in the germline V gene. CDR3 sequence reads: CASSLEEAQFF. For the CDR3, the DNA is TGCGCCAGCAGCTTGGAAGAGGCCCAGTTCTTC.

This clonotype was recorded once. CDR3 DNA: TGCAGCGTTGAGGGGGGATACTTGGTCGATACGCAGTATTTT. Translating it yields CSVEGGYLVDTQYF. V and J are TRBV29-1 and TRBJ2-3; D might be TRBD2 (6 bases). There are 14 residues in the CDR3. V lost 3 bases and J 6 bases, leaving 16 bases between the germline ends. The germline gives CDR1 SQVTM, CDR2 ANQGSEA.

This chain joins TRBV5-1 and TRBJ1-1, with D possibly TRBD1 on 5 matching bases. Between the trimmed V and J ends, which lost 0 bases and 3 bases, there was a span of 9 bases. The CDR3 contains 14 residues. The germline V gene encodes CDR1 SGHRS and CDR2 YFSETQ. CDR3 protein: CASSLDGADTEAFF. CDR3 bases: TGCGCCAGCAGCTTGGATGGGGCGGACACTGAAGCTTTCTTT.

This chain joins TRBV7-2 and TRBJ2-5; 10 bases agree with TRBD1. The V segment lost 5 bases and the J segment 2 bases; nucleotides outside the gene matches: 5. Germline CDR1 is SGHTA and CDR2 is FQGNSA. The CDR3 is 15 amino acids. The CDR3 protein is CASSRQGAPQETQYF. For the CDR3, the DNA is TGTGCCAGCAGCAGACAGGGGGCCCCTCAAGAGACCCAGTACTTC.

The chain uses TRBV7-2 and TRBJ1-2, with D tentatively TRBD1 (6 bases). V was shortened by 5 bases and J by 0 bases, with 10 bases between the two germline ends. Germline CDR1 SGHTA, CDR2 FQGNSA. This CDR3 comprises 14 residues. CDR3: CASSANRANYGYTF. The CDR3 nucleotides read TGTGCCAGCAGCGCAAACAGGGCTAACTATGGCTACACCTTC. The full variable domain, rest sourced from reference TRBV7-2 and TRBJ1-2, is GAGVSQSPSNKVTEKGKDVELRCDPISGHTALYWYRQSLGQGLEFLIYFQGNSAPDKSGLPSDRFSAERTGGSVSTLTIQRTQQEDSAVYLCASSANRANYGYTFGSGTRLTVV.